This TCR beta chain was found in a study of T-cell memory formation after mild COVID-19 (dated by TCRdb to the early 2020s). Background for the entire study: TCR sequence clusters from the two donors were largely donor specific. In a couple of donors, T-cell clones that expanded and contracted after mild COVID-19 were followed by sequencing TCRalpha and TCRbeta repertoires longitudinally. Two young, previously healthy adult volunteers made up the cohort, one male and one female.

Overall study outcomes, separate from this receptor: Only a couple of mild cases were covered in the study, and larger cohorts including severe cases with pre-infection samples were considered necessary. The second-wave clones that peaked on day 37 were not confirmed to be SARS-CoV-2 specific. From day 15 to 85, contracting clones showed balanced CD4/CD8 phenotypes, whereas a second wave of clones that expanded from day 15 to 37 leaned towards CD4+. Contracting CD4+ clones were located mainly in the CM and EM memory subsets, whereas CD8+ clones were found to be enriched in EMRA. Some responding clones were detected in pre-infection memory, which suggested that pre-existing cross-reactive memory T cells had joined the SARS-CoV-2 response.

This clonotype was detected a few times. Its antigen is not yet known. No qualities accompany the bases; no much larger clone lies one base away. The sample was run on an Illumina NovaSeq 6000. TCRalpha and TCRbeta cDNA libraries were built by 5'RACE with constant-segment primers, adding sample barcodes and unique molecular identifiers. Trizol reagent was used to extract RNA from every sample. Amplification of the libraries took two PCR steps, and the second step added a second sample barcode plus Illumina TruSeq adapters. The libraries were sequenced on an Illumina NovaSeq using 2 x 150 bp paired-end reads. In the source study's methods: With migec v1.2.7, reads were demultiplexed and then collapsed into UMI-guided consensus sequences. With mixcr v2.1.11, UMI consensuses were aligned to TRA and TRB V and J templates and assembled into clonotypes. Expanded or contracted clonotypes were those called significant by both edgeR and NoisET, with noise models trained on biological replicates. edgeR calls used a false discovery rate-adjusted p below 0.01 and a log2 fold-change threshold of 1. As an exploratory analysis of dynamics, PCA with hierarchical clustering was applied to max-normalized trajectories of the 1000 most abundant clonotypes. The CD4 or CD8 phenotype of responding clones was assigned using the separately sequenced CD4+ and CD8+ repertoires. The public sequencing data were trimmed at Q25 with fastp and processed into clonotypes with MiXCR by TCRdb, which kept only in-frame beta chains. Every distinct CDR3 protein forms one entry, paired with its most common genes and DNA. It is TCRdb's table, rather than the study itself, that gives the V and J calls and clone size. This sample has roughly 250,000 distinct CDR3 sequences in its table, and 16% of those were observed once. Together, the top ten hold approximately 3.5% of the sample.

Ficoll-Paque density gradient centrifugation was used to isolate PBMCs. V sheds 6 bases and J sheds 6 bases, leaving 8 bases between their ends. Including the terminal cysteine and phenylalanine, the CDR3 comprises 12 residues. Only the CDR3 portion is preserved as DNA: 36 bases, with reading frame beginning at the first base. Specimen: PBMCs or a T cell subset sorted from them (not recorded which). Recombination connected TRBV12-3 or TRBV12-4 to TRBJ1-4, with a weak D call of TRBD1 (5 bases match). This receptor was obtained from a young man who had mild COVID-19 (a few samples of this study predate the infection). The sample titles of this study are shuffled in the database, so cell type and time point are left out; the donor was told from shared clones. Here is the DNA: TGTGCCAGCAGCCAGGGAGATGAAAAACTGTTTTTT. This encodes CASSQGDEKLFF.